Here is one T cell receptor (beta chain) with its context. What it binds is not known. At one end the junction does not follow the germline gene, possibly because of a read error. The data originate from a study of human T cells and chemical hapten exposure. Study as a whole: Sensitization was performed using 2% DPC on an approximately 2 cm by approximately 2 cm upper inner arm skin site. Upper-back patches of 0.01% DPC were read at 6 days. General study findings and limits: Sensitizing with DPC caused no change in TCRs above 1 in 1000 frequency.

MiXCR, run by TCRdb on the RACE reads, gives a single entry per CDR3 protein. The sample carries 85,000 to 100,000 distinct CDR3 sequences, about 28% recorded once. Time point noted: patch test 3, about 24 weeks after DPC sensitization. Treatment indicated: therapeutic diphenylcyclopropenone sensitization with weekly scalp DPC. There are 13 residues in the CDR3. Germline loops: CDR1 SGHRS, CDR2 YFSETQ. The V and J genes are TRBV5-1 and TRBJ1-4; D remains unclear. The sequences come from whole blood, collected in connection with sensitization to the hapten diphenylcyclopropenone (DPC). The source of this sequence is a man in his forties with alopecia areata. Some clones in this sample may be carry-over from other donors' samples. The CDR3 coding sequence is TGCGCCAGCAGCTTGGGGGCTAACGAAAAACTGTTTTTT. Translating gives CASSLGANEKLFF. The whole variable domain, filled in from reference TRBV5-1 and TRBJ1-4, reads KAGVTQTPRYLIKTRGQQVTLSCSPISGHRSVSWYQQTPGQGLQFLFEYFSETQRNKGNFPGRFSGRQFSNSRSEMNVSTLELGDSALYLCASSLGANEKLFFGSGTQLSVL.